The TCR beta chain under discussion was sequenced for a study of lymphopenia after photon versus proton radiotherapy. Profiled with immunoSEQ multiplex PCR; TCRdb holds only in-frame clones, not every one. The data hold about 160,000 clones, with 70% to 90% observed a single time. Trimming pared 1 base from V and 8 bases from J, leaving 17 bases between. From germline, CDR1 is SGHTA and CDR2 FQGNSA. The CDR3 has 15 amino acids. Remarks on this clone: Its antigen is not known.

Study results and limitations: Proton therapy kept repertoires fairly stable, unlike photons, which gained effector/memory cells. Better survival with proton therapy was suggested as possible, not demonstrated.

The rearrangement uses TRBV7-2 and TRBJ1-2, with D possibly TRBD1 on 6 matching bases. The sequences come from peripheral blood, collected from a patient treated with photon-based radiotherapy. The sequence was collected from a man aged 45-60 years with gastric cancer. CDR3 region: CASSLGSWRGIGYTF. CDR3 DNA sequence: TGTGCCAGCAGCTTAGGGTCGTGGAGGGGGATAGGCTACACCTTC.